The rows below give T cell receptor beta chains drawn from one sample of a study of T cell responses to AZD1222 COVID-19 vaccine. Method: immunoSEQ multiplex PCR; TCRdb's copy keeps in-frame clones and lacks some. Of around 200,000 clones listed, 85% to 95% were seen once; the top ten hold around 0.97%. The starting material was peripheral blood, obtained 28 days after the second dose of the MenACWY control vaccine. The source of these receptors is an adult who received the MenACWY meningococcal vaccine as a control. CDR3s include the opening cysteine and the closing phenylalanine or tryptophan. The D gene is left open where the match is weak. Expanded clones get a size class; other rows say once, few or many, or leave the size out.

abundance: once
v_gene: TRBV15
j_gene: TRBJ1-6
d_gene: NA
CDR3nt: TGTGCCACCAGCCTACGACGGAATAATTCACCCCTCCACTTT
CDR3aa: CATSLRRNNSPLHF

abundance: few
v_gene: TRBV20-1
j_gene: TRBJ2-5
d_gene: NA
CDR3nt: TGCAGTGCTAGAGACGAGACCCAGTACTTC
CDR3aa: CSARDETQYF

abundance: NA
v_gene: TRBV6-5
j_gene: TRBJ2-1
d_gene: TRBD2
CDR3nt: TGTGCCAGCAGTTCTAGCGGGGGGGCTATGAATGAGCAGTTCTTC
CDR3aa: CASSSSGGAMNEQFF

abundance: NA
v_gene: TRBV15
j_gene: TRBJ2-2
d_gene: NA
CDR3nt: TGTGCCACCAGCAGAGATGGGGCCCAAGGGGTCACCGGGGAGCTGTTTTTT
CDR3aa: CATSRDGAQGVTGELFF

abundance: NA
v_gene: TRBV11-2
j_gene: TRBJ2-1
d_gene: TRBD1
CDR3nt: TGTGCCAGCAGCCAACCGGGACAGGGGAGGGAAAGGGAGCAGTTCTTC
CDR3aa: CASSQPGQGREREQFF

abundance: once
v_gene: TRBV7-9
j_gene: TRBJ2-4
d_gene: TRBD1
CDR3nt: TGTGCCAGCAGCCCACAGGGGACCATTCAGTACTTC
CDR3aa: CASSPQGTIQYF

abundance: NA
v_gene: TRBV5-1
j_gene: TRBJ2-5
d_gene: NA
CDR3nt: TGCGCCAGCAGCTTAACCACAGGTACCGGAAGGACCCAGTACTTC
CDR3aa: CASSLTTGTGRTQYF

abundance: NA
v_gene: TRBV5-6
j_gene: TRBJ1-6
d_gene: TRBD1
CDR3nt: TGTGCCAGCAGTCCGACAGGGAGGTCTTCACCCCTCCACTTT
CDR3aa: CASSPTGRSSPLHF

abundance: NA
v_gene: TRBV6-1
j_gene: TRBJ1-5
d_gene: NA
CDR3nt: TGTGCCAGCAGTGAGGGTTGGGGACAGCCCCAGCATTTT
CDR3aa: CASSEGWGQPQHF

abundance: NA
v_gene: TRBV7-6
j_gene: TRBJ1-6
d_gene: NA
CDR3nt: TGTGCCAGCAGCTTAGGTGCAGATACCTATAATTCACCCCTCCACTTT
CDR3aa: CASSLGADTYNSPLHF

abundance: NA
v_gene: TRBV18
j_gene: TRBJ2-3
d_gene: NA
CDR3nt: TGTGCCAGCTCACGATTACAGGAGCCTAGCACAGATACGCAGTATTTT
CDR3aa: CASSRLQEPSTDTQYF

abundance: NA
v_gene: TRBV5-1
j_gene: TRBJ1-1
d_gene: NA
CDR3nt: TGCGCCAGCAGCTTGGAAGACCTATCGAGCACTGAAGCTTTCTTT
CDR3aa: CASSLEDLSSTEAFF

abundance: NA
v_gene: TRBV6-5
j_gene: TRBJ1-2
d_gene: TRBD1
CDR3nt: TGTGCCAGCAGTCTCCAGGGGGCGGGCTACACCTTC
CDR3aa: CASSLQGAGYTF

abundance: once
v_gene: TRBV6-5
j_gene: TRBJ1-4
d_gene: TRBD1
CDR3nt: TGTGCCAGCAGTACGACAGGGTGGAGTTACGAAAAACTGTTTTTT
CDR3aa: CASSTTGWSYEKLFF

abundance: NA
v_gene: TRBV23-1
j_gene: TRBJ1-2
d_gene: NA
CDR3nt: TGCGCCAGCAGCAAACAAGGACAGACCATAATCGCTAACTATGGCTACACCTTC
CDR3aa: CASSKQGQTIIANYGYTF

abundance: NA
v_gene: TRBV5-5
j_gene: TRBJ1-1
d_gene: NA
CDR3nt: TGTGCCAGCAGGAATGAGGCCAGATTCATGAACACTGAAGCTTTCTTT
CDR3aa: CASRNEARFMNTEAFF

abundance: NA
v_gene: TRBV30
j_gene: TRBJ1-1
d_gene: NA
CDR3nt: TGTGCCTGGACCACTCTGGGAGGAGCTGAAGCTTTCTTT
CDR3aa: CAWTTLGGAEAFF

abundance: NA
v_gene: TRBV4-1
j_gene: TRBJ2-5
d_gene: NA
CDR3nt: TGCGCCAGCAGCCAGGCTAGGACTAAACAAGAGACCCAGTACTTC
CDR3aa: CASSQARTKQETQYF

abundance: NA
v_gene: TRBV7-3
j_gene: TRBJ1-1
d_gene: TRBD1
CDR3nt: TGTGCCAGCAGCTTAACTCAAACGGGACAGGGAGGCACTGAAGCTTTCTTT
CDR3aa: CASSLTQTGQGGTEAFF

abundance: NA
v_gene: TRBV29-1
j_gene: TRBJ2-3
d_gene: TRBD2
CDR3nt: TGCAGCGTTGAATGGGGAGGGCAATACACAGATACGCAGTATTTT
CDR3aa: CSVEWGGQYTDTQYF

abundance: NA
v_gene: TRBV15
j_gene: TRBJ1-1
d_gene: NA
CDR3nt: TGTGCCACCAGCAGAGATACGGGGAGGCGAATGAACACTGAAGCTTTCTTT
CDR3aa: CATSRDTGRRMNTEAFF

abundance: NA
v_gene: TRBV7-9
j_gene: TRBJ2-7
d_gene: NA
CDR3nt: TGTGCCAGCAGCTTAGGGTCCGGCCGGGGCTTGGGCGAGCAGTACTTC
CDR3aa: CASSLGSGRGLGEQYF

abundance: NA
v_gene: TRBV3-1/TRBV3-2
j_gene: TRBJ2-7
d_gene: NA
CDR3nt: TGTGCCAGCAGCCTTCAGGGGGAGGGCAGCTACGAGCAGTACTTC
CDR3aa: CASSLQGEGSYEQYF

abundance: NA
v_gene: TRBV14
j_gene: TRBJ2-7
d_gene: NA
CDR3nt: TGTGCCAGCAGCCGCGGGACTTCAGGTACTGCCTACGAGCAGTACTTC
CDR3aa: CASSRGTSGTAYEQYF

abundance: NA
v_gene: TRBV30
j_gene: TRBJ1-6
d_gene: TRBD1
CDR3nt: TGTGCCTGGAGTGTAGGGACAGGGACTTCACCCCTCCACTTT
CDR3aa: CAWSVGTGTSPLHF

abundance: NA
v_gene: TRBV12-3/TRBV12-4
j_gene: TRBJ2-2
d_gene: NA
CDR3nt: TGTGCCAGCAGTTCACACACCGGGGAGCTGTTTTTT
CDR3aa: CASSSHTGELFF

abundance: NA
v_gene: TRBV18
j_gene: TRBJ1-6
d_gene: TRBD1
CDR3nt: TGTGCCAGCTCAATACAGGGGAGGAATTCACCCCTCCACTTT
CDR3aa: CASSIQGRNSPLHF

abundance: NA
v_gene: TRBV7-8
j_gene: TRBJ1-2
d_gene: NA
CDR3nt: TGTGCCAGCAGCTTAACACCACAGGGTCGGGATGGCTACACCTTC
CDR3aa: CASSLTPQGRDGYTF

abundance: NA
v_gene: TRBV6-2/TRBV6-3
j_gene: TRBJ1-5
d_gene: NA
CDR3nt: TGTGCCAGCAGTTACGGCCGGACCAATCAGCCCCAGCATTTT
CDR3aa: CASSYGRTNQPQHF

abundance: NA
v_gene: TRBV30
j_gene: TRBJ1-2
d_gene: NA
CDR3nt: TGTGCCTGGAGTGTACGGGGGAACTATGGCTACACCTTC
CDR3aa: CAWSVRGNYGYTF

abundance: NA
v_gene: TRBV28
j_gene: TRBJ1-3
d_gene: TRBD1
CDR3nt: TGTGCCAGCAGGGCAGGGGGCCGGACCTCTGGAAACACCATATATTTT
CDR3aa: CASRAGGRTSGNTIYF

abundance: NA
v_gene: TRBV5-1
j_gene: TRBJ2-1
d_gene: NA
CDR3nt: TGCGCCAGCAGCCGGACTTGGGATGAGCAGTTCTTC
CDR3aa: CASSRTWDEQFF

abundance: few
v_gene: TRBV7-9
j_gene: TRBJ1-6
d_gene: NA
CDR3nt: TGTGCCAGCAGCCGGACAGACAATTCACCCCTCCACTTT
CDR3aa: CASSRTDNSPLHF